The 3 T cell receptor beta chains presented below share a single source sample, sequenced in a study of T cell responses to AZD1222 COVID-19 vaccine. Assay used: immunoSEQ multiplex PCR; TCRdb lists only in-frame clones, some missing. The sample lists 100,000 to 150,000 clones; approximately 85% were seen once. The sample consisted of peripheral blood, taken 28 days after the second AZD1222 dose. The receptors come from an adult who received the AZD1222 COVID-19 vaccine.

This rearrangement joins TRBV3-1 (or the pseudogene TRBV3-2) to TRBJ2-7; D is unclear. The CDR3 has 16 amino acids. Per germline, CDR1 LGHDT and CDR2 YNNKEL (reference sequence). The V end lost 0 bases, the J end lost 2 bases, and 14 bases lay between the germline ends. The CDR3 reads CASSQDPAGDTYEQYF. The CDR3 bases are TGTGCCAGCAGCCAAGATCCTGCAGGCGACACCTACGAGCAGTACTTC.

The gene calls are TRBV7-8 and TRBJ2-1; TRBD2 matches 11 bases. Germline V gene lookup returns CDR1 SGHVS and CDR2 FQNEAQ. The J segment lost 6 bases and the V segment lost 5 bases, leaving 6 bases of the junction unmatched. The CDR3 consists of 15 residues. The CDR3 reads CASSTPSGGSNEQFF. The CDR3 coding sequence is TGTGCCAGCAGCACTCCTAGCGGGGGGAGCAATGAGCAGTTCTTC. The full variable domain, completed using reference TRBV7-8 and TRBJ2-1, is GAGVSQSPRYKVAKRGQDVALRCDPISGHVSLFWYQQALGQGPEFLTYFQNEAQLDKSGLPSDRFFAERPEGSVSTLKIQRTQQEDSAVYLCASSTPSGGSNEQFFGPGTRLTVL.

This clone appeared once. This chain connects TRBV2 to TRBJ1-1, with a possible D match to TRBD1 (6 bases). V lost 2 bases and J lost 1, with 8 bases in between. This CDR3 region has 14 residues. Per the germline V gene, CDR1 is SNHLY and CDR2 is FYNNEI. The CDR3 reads CASSEWDTNTEAFF. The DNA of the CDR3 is TGTGCCAGCAGTGAATGGGACACGAACACTGAAGCTTTCTTT.